This is a list of T cell receptor beta chains from one sample in a study of blood T cell repertoires in COVID-19. Some clones are missing from TCRdb's copy, which holds only in-frame ones; the method was immunoSEQ multiplex PCR. The sample contains 180,000 or so clones, approximately 85% of which appear only once. The sequencing input was peripheral blood. Receptors originate from a woman of 80 years or more with acute or convalescent COVID-19. Both conserved end residues are part of each CDR3. A D gene is named only where the DNA matches it firmly. Size values are once, few and many counts, or a class for expanded clones, and some rows have none.

v_call: TRBV27
clone_size: .
j_call: TRBJ2-3
d_call: TRBD2
cdr3_aa: CASRGLATSTDTQYF
cdr3_nt: TGTGCCAGCAGGGGACTAGCGACGAGCACAGATACGCAGTATTTT

v_call: TRBV5-1
clone_size: .
j_call: TRBJ2-5
d_call: TRBD2
cdr3_aa: CASSLISGSGGETQYF
cdr3_nt: TGCGCCAGCAGCTTGATCAGCGGGAGTGGGGGAGAGACCCAGTACTTC

v_call: TRBV9
clone_size: .
j_call: TRBJ2-1
d_call: .
cdr3_aa: CASSVAGSAQNLGEQFF
cdr3_nt: TGTGCCAGCAGCGTAGCCGGGAGCGCTCAAAACCTGGGTGAGCAGTTCTTC

v_call: TRBV7-2
clone_size: few
j_call: TRBJ1-5
d_call: TRBD1
cdr3_aa: CASSLEGAQPQHF
cdr3_nt: TGTGCCAGCAGCTTAGAGGGGGCTCAGCCCCAGCATTTT

v_call: TRBV19
clone_size: .
j_call: TRBJ2-3
d_call: .
cdr3_aa: CASSTRRGTDTQYF
cdr3_nt: TGTGCCAGTAGTACGAGGCGGGGCACAGATACGCAGTATTTT

v_call: TRBV7-2
clone_size: .
j_call: TRBJ2-1
d_call: TRBD2
cdr3_aa: CASSLELAGGGNEQFF
cdr3_nt: TGTGCCAGCAGCTTAGAACTAGCGGGAGGAGGCAATGAGCAGTTCTTC

v_call: TRBV4-1
clone_size: .
j_call: TRBJ1-1
d_call: TRBD1
cdr3_aa: CASSHPGGYTEAFF
cdr3_nt: TGCGCCAGCAGCCATCCAGGGGGGTACACTGAAGCTTTCTTT

v_call: TRBV9
clone_size: once
j_call: TRBJ1-3
d_call: .
cdr3_aa: CASSVGMSGAGNTIYF
cdr3_nt: TGTGCCAGCAGCGTAGGAATGTCAGGGGCTGGAAACACCATATATTTT

v_call: TRBV24-1
clone_size: .
j_call: TRBJ1-2
d_call: TRBD1
cdr3_aa: CATSDNGQGNYGYTF
cdr3_nt: TGTGCCACCAGTGACAATGGACAGGGAAACTATGGCTACACCTTC

v_call: TRBV5-1
clone_size: .
j_call: TRBJ2-3
d_call: .
cdr3_aa: CASSGTPRSTDTQYF
cdr3_nt: TGCGCCAGCAGCGGGACTCCACGAAGCACAGATACGCAGTATTTT

v_call: TRBV7-2
clone_size: .
j_call: TRBJ2-7
d_call: .
cdr3_aa: CASSLVSYEQYF
cdr3_nt: TGTGCCAGCAGCTTAGTCAGCTACGAGCAGTACTTC

v_call: TRBV25-1
clone_size: .
j_call: TRBJ1-2
d_call: .
cdr3_aa: CASSGGNRNYGYTF
cdr3_nt: TGTGCCAGCAGTGGGGGCAACAGGAACTATGGCTACACCTTC

v_call: TRBV12-3/TRBV12-4
clone_size: .
j_call: TRBJ1-1
d_call: .
cdr3_aa: CASSTGQNTEAFF
cdr3_nt: TGTGCCAGCAGCACAGGGCAGAACACTGAAGCTTTCTTT

v_call: TRBV6-1
clone_size: many
j_call: TRBJ1-5
d_call: .
cdr3_aa: CASSESQGHLPYSNQPQHF
cdr3_nt: TGTGCCAGCAGTGAATCCCAGGGCCACTTACCTTATAGCAATCAGCCCCAGCATTTT

v_call: TRBV6-2/TRBV6-3
clone_size: .
j_call: TRBJ2-6
d_call: .
cdr3_aa: CASSYFSHPPWQSGANVLTF
cdr3_nt: TGTGCCAGCAGTTACTTCTCTCACCCCCCGTGGCAGTCTGGGGCCAACGTCCTGACTTTC

v_call: TRBV5-1
clone_size: .
j_call: TRBJ1-1
d_call: TRBD1
cdr3_aa: CASSIDRVVTEAFF
cdr3_nt: TGCGCCAGCAGCATAGACAGGGTTGTCACTGAAGCTTTCTTT

v_call: TRBV6-5
clone_size: .
j_call: TRBJ1-2
d_call: TRBD1
cdr3_aa: CASRDRANYGYTF
cdr3_nt: TGTGCCAGCAGGGACAGGGCTAACTATGGCTACACCTTC

v_call: TRBV19
clone_size: .
j_call: TRBJ1-1
d_call: .
cdr3_aa: CASSIRGQNTEAFF
cdr3_nt: TGTGCCAGTAGTATAAGGGGACAGAACACTGAAGCTTTCTTT

v_call: TRBV5-1
clone_size: .
j_call: TRBJ2-5
d_call: TRBD2
cdr3_aa: CASSWGTSGRRETQYF
cdr3_nt: TGCGCCAGCAGCTGGGGGACTAGCGGGAGGAGAGAGACCCAGTACTTC

v_call: TRBV18
clone_size: .
j_call: TRBJ1-2
d_call: TRBD1
cdr3_aa: CASSLGQGTDGYTF
cdr3_nt: TGTGCCAGCTCACTCGGACAGGGCACGGATGGCTACACCTTC

v_call: TRBV6-5
clone_size: .
j_call: TRBJ2-1
d_call: .
cdr3_aa: CASSLSGGHNEQFF
cdr3_nt: TGTGCCAGCAGTCTCTCGGGGGGCCACAATGAGCAGTTCTTC

v_call: TRBV3-1/TRBV3-2
clone_size: once
j_call: TRBJ1-1
d_call: .
cdr3_aa: CASSPRAGLLAFF
cdr3_nt: TGTGCCAGCAGCCCTAGGGCGGGTCTCTTAGCTTTCTTT

v_call: TRBV11-2
clone_size: .
j_call: TRBJ1-2
d_call: .
cdr3_aa: CASSPKGTFQNYGYTF
cdr3_nt: TGTGCCAGCAGCCCTAAGGGGACATTCCAAAACTATGGCTACACCTTC

v_call: TRBV4-1
clone_size: few
j_call: TRBJ2-1
d_call: TRBD1
cdr3_aa: CASSPWGTGKYNEQFF
cdr3_nt: TGCGCCAGCAGCCCATGGGGGACAGGGAAATACAATGAGCAGTTCTTC

v_call: TRBV6-2/TRBV6-3
clone_size: .
j_call: TRBJ2-7
d_call: TRBD2
cdr3_aa: CASSFGRAHSYEQYF
cdr3_nt: TGTGCCAGCAGTTTCGGGAGGGCCCACTCCTACGAGCAGTACTTC

v_call: TRBV21-1
clone_size: .
j_call: TRBJ2-5
d_call: .
cdr3_aa: CASSKVQGGEGLAGVGETQYF
cdr3_nt: TGTGCCAGCAGCAAAGTACAAGGTGGTGAGGGACTAGCGGGAGTAGGAGAGACCCAGTACTTC

v_call: TRBV6-5
clone_size: .
j_call: TRBJ1-2
d_call: TRBD1
cdr3_aa: CASSKTGVGLYGYTF
cdr3_nt: TGTGCCAGCAGTAAGACAGGGGTGGGACTTTATGGCTACACCTTC

v_call: TRBV5-1
clone_size: .
j_call: TRBJ2-7
d_call: .
cdr3_aa: CASTGIGGYEQYF
cdr3_nt: TGCGCCAGCACTGGTATCGGGGGCTACGAGCAGTACTTC

v_call: TRBV4-1
clone_size: .
j_call: TRBJ1-2
d_call: .
cdr3_aa: CASSQELGLRIYGYTF
cdr3_nt: TGCGCCAGCAGCCAAGAGTTGGGACTGAGGATTTATGGCTACACCTTC

v_call: TRBV10-1
clone_size: .
j_call: TRBJ2-7
d_call: TRBD1
cdr3_aa: CASLFNPPGTGVSEQYF
cdr3_nt: TGCGCCAGCCTCTTTAACCCCCCCGGGACAGGGGTTAGCGAGCAGTACTTC

v_call: TRBV18
clone_size: .
j_call: TRBJ2-3
d_call: .
cdr3_aa: CASSPQGLDTQYF
cdr3_nt: TGTGCCAGCTCACCTCAGGGGCTAGATACGCAGTATTTT

v_call: TRBV7-2
clone_size: .
j_call: TRBJ2-1
d_call: .
cdr3_aa: CASSRHRNEQFF
cdr3_nt: TGTGCCAGCAGCCGACACCGGAATGAGCAGTTCTTC

v_call: TRBV10-2
clone_size: once
j_call: TRBJ2-5
d_call: .
cdr3_aa: CASSEAGSGETQYF
cdr3_nt: TGCGCCAGCAGTGAGGCGGGGTCGGGAGAGACCCAGTACTTC

v_call: TRBV9
clone_size: once
j_call: TRBJ2-3
d_call: .
cdr3_aa: CASSSTSTDTQYF
cdr3_nt: TGTGCCAGCAGTTCGACTAGCACAGATACGCAGTATTTT

v_call: TRBV5-1
clone_size: .
j_call: TRBJ2-3
d_call: TRBD2
cdr3_aa: CASSDSGGGPSSTDTQYF
cdr3_nt: TGCGCCAGCAGTGATAGCGGGGGGGGACCCTCAAGCACAGATACGCAGTATTTT

v_call: TRBV7-9
clone_size: .
j_call: TRBJ2-7
d_call: .
cdr3_aa: CASRRGGGGTSYEQYF
cdr3_nt: TGTGCCAGCAGACGAGGGGGCGGCGGGACTTCCTACGAGCAGTACTTC

v_call: TRBV13
clone_size: .
j_call: TRBJ1-3
d_call: .
cdr3_aa: CASRLAESSGNTIYF
cdr3_nt: TGTGCCAGCCGACTCGCGGAGAGCTCTGGAAACACCATATATTTT

v_call: TRBV19
clone_size: .
j_call: TRBJ2-1
d_call: TRBD1
cdr3_aa: CASSTGGNSYNEQFF
cdr3_nt: TGTGCCAGTAGTACAGGGGGTAATTCCTACAATGAGCAGTTCTTC

v_call: TRBV5-1
clone_size: .
j_call: TRBJ2-1
d_call: .
cdr3_aa: CASRTGAPGYEQFF
cdr3_nt: TGCGCCAGTAGGACGGGAGCCCCCGGCTATGAGCAGTTCTTC

v_call: TRBV10-1
clone_size: .
j_call: TRBJ1-1
d_call: .
cdr3_aa: CASWGGPDTEAFF
cdr3_nt: TGCGCCAGCTGGGGAGGGCCGGACACTGAAGCTTTCTTT

v_call: TRBV4-1
clone_size: .
j_call: TRBJ2-1
d_call: .
cdr3_aa: CASSQEVAFYNEQFF
cdr3_nt: TGCGCCAGCAGCCAAGAGGTGGCTTTTTACAATGAGCAGTTCTTC

v_call: TRBV7-9
clone_size: few
j_call: TRBJ2-5
d_call: .
cdr3_aa: CASSLETEFETQYF
cdr3_nt: TGTGCCAGCAGCTTAGAGACGGAGTTCGAGACCCAGTACTTC

v_call: TRBV24-1
clone_size: .
j_call: TRBJ2-7
d_call: .
cdr3_aa: CATSDSQGSGEQYF
cdr3_nt: TGTGCCACCAGTGATTCACAGGGATCGGGCGAGCAGTACTTC

v_call: TRBV5-1
clone_size: once
j_call: TRBJ1-2
d_call: .
cdr3_aa: CASGVVSDYGYTF
cdr3_nt: TGCGCCAGCGGCGTGGTGAGCGACTATGGCTACACCTTC

v_call: TRBV19
clone_size: .
j_call: TRBJ1-6
d_call: TRBD1
cdr3_aa: CASSPRQGPGNSPLHF
cdr3_nt: TGTGCCAGTAGTCCGAGACAGGGCCCAGGGAATTCACCCCTCCACTTT

v_call: TRBV6-5
clone_size: .
j_call: TRBJ2-7
d_call: .
cdr3_aa: CASSYRFTGTYEQYF
cdr3_nt: TGTGCCAGCAGTTACCGTTTCACAGGGACCTACGAGCAGTACTTC